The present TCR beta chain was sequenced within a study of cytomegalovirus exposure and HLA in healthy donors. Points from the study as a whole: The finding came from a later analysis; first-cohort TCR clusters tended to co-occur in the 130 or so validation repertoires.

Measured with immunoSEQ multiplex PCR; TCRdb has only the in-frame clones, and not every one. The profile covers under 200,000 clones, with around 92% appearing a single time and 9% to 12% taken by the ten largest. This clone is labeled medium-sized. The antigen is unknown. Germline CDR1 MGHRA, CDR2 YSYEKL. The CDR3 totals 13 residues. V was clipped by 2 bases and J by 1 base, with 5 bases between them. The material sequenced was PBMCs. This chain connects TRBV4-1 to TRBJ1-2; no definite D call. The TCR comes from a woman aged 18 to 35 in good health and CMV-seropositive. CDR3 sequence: CASSQNINYGYTF. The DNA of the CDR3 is TGCGCCAGCAGCCAAAACATTAACTATGGCTACACCTTC.